The T cell receptor beta chain under discussion was sequenced for a study of post-analysis software for immune sequencing data. Trimming pared 6 bases from V and 2 bases from J, leaving 17 bases between. This CDR3 comprises 15 residues. Germline CDR1 is MNHNS and CDR2 is SASEGT. Whole-study results and caveats: Roughly five TRBV segments, including TRBV5-6, TRBV5-1 and TRBV20-1, were more frequent in patients than controls.

On this clonotype itself: No antigen is known for it.

Incorporated into the TCR beta cDNA libraries were unique molecular identifiers, which served to reduce PCR and sequencing biases. TCRdb redid the calling of the PCR reads with MiXCR, one entry per CDR3 protein. This sample carries hundreds of thousands of distinct CDR3 sequences, roughly 27% of them seen once, and the ten largest clones take roughly 0.57%. Source material: blood. The receptor's source is a girl aged 10-17 years with multiple sclerosis. The V gene is TRBV6-1, the J gene TRBJ2-7; D is possibly TRBD2 (6 bases). The CDR3, as DNA: TGTGCCAGCAGCCCGAAACGGGGGTTTGCCTACGAGCAGTACTTC. Translation gives CASSPKRGFAYEQYF.